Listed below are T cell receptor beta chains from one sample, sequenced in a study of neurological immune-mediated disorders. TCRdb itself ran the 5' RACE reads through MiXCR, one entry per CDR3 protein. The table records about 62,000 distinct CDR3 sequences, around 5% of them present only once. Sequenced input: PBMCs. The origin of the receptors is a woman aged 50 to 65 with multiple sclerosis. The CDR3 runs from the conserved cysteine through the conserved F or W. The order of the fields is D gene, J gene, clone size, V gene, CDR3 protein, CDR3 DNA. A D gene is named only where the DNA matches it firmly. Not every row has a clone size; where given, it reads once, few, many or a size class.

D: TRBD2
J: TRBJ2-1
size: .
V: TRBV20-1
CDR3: CSARIPRAGGRDEQFF
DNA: TGCAGTGCTAGGATACCCCGGGCGGGGGGCCGGGATGAGCAGTTCTTC

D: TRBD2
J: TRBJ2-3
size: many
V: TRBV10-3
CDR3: CAISTSGGTDTQYF
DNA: TGTGCCATCAGTACTAGCGGGGGCACAGATACGCAGTATTTT

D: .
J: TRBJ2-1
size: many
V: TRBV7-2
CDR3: CASSLGGDEQFF
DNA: TGTGCCAGCAGCTTAGGAGGAGATGAGCAGTTCTTC

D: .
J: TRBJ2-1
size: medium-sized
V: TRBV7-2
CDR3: CASSLGSSSYNEQFF
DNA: TGTGCCAGCAGCTTAGGAAGCAGCTCCTACAATGAGCAGTTCTTC

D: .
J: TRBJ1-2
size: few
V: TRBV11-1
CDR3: CASSLEGDGYTF
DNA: TGTGCCAGCAGCTTAGAGGGGGATGGCTACACCTTC

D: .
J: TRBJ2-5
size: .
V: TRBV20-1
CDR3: CSARRAQETQYF
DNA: TGCAGTGCTAGGCGGGCCCAGGAGACCCAGTACTTC

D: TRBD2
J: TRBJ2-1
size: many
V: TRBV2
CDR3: CASSGTSGSHNEQFF
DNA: TGTGCCAGCAGTGGGACTAGCGGGTCGCACAATGAGCAGTTCTTC

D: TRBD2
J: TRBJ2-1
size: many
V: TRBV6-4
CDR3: CASSESSSGYNEQFF
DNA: TGTGCCAGCAGTGAATCGTCTAGCGGGTACAATGAGCAGTTCTTC

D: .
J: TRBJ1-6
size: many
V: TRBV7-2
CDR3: CASSLGSDSPLHF
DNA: TGTGCCAGCAGCTTAGGGTCAGATTCACCCCTCCACTTT

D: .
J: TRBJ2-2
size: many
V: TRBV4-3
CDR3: CASSQETGTGELFF
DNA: TGCGCCAGCAGCCAAGAGACTGGGACCGGGGAGCTGTTTTTT

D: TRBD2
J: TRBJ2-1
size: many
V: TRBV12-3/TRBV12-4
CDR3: CASTSGGQQFF
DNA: TGTGCCAGCACATCGGGGGGGCAGCAGTTCTTC

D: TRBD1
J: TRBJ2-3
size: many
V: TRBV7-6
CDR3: CASSLGTGPDTQYF
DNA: TGTGCCAGCAGCTTGGGGACAGGGCCAGATACGCAGTATTTT

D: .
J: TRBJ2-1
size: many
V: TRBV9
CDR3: CASSVGGGYNEQFF
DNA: TGTGCCAGCAGCGTAGGAGGGGGGTACAATGAGCAGTTCTTC

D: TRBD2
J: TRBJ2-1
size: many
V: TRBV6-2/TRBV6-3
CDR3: CASSFSGGLGDEQFF
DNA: TGTGCCAGCAGTTTTAGCGGGGGGCTCGGGGATGAGCAGTTCTTC

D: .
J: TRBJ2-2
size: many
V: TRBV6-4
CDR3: CASSERLTGELFF
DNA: TGTGCCAGCAGTGAACGTCTTACCGGGGAGCTGTTTTTT